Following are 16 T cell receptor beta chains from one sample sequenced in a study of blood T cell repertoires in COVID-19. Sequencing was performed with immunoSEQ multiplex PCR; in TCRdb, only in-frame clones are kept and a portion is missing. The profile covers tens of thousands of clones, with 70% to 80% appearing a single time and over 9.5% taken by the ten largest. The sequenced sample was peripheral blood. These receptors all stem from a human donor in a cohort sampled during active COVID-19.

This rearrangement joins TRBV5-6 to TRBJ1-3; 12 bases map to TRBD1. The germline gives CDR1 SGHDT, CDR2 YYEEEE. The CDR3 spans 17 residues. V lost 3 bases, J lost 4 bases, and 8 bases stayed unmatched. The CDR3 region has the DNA TGTGCCAGCAGCTGGAAGGGGACAGGGGGCGCGGGAAACACCATATATTTT. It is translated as CASSWKGTGGAGNTIYF.

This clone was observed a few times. CDR3 in amino acids: CASSRGQENTEAFF. The CDR3 region has the DNA TGTGCCAGCAGCAGGGGACAGGAGAACACTGAAGCTTTCTTT. The J gene is TRBJ1-1, the V gene TRBV11-3; TRBD1 matches 8 bases. The ends lost 5 bases at V and 1 base at J; junction bases unmatched: 3. The CDR3 spans 14 residues. Per the germline V gene, CDR1 is SGHNT and CDR2 is YENEEA.

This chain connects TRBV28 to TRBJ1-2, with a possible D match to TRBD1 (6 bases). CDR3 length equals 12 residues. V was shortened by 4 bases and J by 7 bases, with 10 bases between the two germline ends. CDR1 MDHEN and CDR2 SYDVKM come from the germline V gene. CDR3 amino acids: CASSSQGGGYTF. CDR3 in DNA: TGTGCCAGCAGTTCACAGGGTGGTGGCTACACCTTC.

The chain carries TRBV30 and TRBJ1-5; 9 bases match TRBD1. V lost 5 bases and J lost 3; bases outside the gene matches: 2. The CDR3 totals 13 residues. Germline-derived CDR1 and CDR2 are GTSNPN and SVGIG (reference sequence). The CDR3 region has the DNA TGTGCCTGGGACAGGGGGTCCAATCAGCCCCAGCATTTT. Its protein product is CAWDRGSNQPQHF.

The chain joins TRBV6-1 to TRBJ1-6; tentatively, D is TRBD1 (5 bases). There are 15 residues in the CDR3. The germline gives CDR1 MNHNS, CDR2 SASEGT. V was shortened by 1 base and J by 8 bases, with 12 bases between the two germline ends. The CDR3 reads CASSEVYDRDSPLHF. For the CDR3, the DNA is TGTGCCAGCAGTGAAGTTTACGACAGAGATTCACCCCTCCACTTT.

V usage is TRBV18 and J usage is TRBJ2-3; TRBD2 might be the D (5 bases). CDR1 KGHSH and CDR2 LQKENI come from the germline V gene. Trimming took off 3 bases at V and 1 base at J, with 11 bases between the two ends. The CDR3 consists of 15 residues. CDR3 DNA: TGTGCCAGCTCACCCCGGAGTAGCGGCACAGATACGCAGTATTTT. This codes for CASSPRSSGTDTQYF.

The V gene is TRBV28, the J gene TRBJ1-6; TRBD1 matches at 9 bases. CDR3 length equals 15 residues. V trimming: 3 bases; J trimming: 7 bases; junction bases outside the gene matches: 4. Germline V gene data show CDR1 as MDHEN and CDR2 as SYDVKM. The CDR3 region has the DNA TGTGCCAGCAGTTTTCATGGGACAGGGAATTCACCCCTCCACTTT. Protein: CASSFHGTGNSPLHF.

Written as DNA, the CDR3 is TGTGCCAGCAGCTTAACGTGGGGACAGGGGGCCGATGAGCAGTTCTTC. Translated, it gives CASSLTWGQGADEQFF. This chain links TRBV7-3 with TRBJ2-1; 12 bases match TRBD1. Germline V gene data show CDR1 as SGHTA and CDR2 as FQGTGA. The CDR3 has 16 amino acids. V was clipped by 0 bases and J by 8 bases; unmatched bases: 5. Full variable domain (remainder filled in from reference TRBV7-3 and TRBJ2-1): GAGVSQTPSNKVTEKGKYVELRCDPISGHTALYWYRQSLGQGPEFLIYFQGTGAADDSGLPNDRFFAVRPEGSVSTLKIQRTERGDSAVYLCASSLTWGQGADEQFFGPGTRLTVL.

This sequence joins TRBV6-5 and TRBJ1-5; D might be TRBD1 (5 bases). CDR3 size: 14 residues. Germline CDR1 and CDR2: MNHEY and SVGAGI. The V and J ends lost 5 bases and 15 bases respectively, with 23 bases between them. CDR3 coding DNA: TGTGCCAGCAGTAAAAACCAGGGTCAGTCACTCTGGCATTTT. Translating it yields CASSKNQGQSLWHF.

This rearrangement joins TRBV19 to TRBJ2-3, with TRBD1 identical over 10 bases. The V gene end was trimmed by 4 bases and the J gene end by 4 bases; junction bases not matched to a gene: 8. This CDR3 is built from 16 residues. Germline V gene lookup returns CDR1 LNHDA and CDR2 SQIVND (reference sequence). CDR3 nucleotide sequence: TGTGCCAGTAGTAAGGGACAGGGGTATCAGGCAGATACGCAGTATTTT. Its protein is CASSKGQGYQADTQYF. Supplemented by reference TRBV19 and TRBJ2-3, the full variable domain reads DGGITQSPKYLFRKEGQNVTLSCEQNLNHDAMYWYRQDPGQGLRLIYYSQIVNDFQKGDIAEGYSVSREKKESFPLTVTSAQKNPTAFYLCASSKGQGYQADTQYFGPGTRLTVL.

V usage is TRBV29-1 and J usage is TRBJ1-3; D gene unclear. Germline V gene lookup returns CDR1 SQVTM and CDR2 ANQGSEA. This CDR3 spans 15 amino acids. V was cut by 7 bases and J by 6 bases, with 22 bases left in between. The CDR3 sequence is CSGQRLPPFENTIYF. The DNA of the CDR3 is TGCAGCGGCCAACGACTACCACCTTTTGAAAACACCATATATTTT.

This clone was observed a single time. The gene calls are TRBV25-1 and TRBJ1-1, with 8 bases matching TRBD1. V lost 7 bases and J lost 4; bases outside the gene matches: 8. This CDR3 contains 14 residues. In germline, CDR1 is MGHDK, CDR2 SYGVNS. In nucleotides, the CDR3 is TGTGCCAGCATCGGGGCTACAGGGGGCACTGAAGCTTTCTTT. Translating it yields CASIGATGGTEAFF.

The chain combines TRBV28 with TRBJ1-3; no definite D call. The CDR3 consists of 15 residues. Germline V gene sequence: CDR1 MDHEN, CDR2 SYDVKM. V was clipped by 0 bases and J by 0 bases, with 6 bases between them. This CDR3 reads CASSLWAVSGNTIYF. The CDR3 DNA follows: TGTGCCAGCAGTTTATGGGCAGTCTCTGGAAACACCATATATTTT.

For the CDR3, the DNA is TGTGCCAGCAGAGACAGGGTTTATAATTCACCCCTCCACTTT. Its protein is CASRDRVYNSPLHF. This sequence joins TRBV28 and TRBJ1-6, with 7 bases lining up with TRBD1. The CDR3 is 14 amino acids. The J segment lost 4 bases and the V segment lost 6 bases, leaving 3 bases of the junction unmatched. Germline V gene lookup returns CDR1 MDHEN and CDR2 SYDVKM.

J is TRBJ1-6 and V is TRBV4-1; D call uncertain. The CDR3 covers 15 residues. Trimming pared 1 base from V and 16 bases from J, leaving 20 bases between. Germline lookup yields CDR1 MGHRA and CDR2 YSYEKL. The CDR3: CASSQGSGGALPLHF. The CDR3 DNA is TGCGCCAGCAGCCAAGGTTCAGGAGGAGCTTTGCCTCTCCACTTT.

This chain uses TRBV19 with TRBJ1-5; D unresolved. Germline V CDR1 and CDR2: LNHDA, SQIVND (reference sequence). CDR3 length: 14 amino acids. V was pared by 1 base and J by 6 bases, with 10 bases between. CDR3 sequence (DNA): TGTGCCAGTAGTATAGGCGGGGTGGGTCAGCCCCAGCATTTT. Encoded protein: CASSIGGVGQPQHF.